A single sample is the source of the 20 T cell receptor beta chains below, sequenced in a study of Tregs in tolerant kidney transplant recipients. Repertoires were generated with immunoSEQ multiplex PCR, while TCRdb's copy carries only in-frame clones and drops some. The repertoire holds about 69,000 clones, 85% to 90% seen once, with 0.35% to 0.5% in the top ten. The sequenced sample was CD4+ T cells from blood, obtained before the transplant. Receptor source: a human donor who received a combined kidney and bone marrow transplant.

CDR3 loop: CASSLVGQSNTEAFF. The CDR3 nucleotides are TGCGCCAGCAGCTTAGTCGGACAGTCGAACACTGAAGCTTTCTTT. The chain is built from TRBV5-1 and TRBJ1-1; D possibly corresponds to TRBD1 (6 bases). V dropped 2 bases and J dropped 1 base, with 12 bases sitting between them. Germline lookup yields CDR1 SGHRS and CDR2 YFSETQ. CDR3 length equals 15 residues.

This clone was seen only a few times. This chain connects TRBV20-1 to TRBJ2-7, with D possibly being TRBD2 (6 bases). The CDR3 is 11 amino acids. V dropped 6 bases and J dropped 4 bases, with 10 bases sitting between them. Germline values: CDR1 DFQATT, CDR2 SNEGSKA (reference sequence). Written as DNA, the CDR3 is TGCAGTGCGAGACGGGGGTACGAGCAGTACTTC. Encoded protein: CSARRGYEQYF.

DNA for the CDR3: TGTGCCAGCAGCTTAGACCATGGGACAGCCTATGGCTACACCTTC. This gives the protein CASSLDHGTAYGYTF. The chain employs TRBV11-2 and TRBJ1-2, with 7 nucleotides matching TRBD1. The CDR3 is made up of 15 amino acids. From germline, CDR1 is SGHAT and CDR2 FQNNGV. J gave up 4 bases and V 0 bases, and 5 bases lay outside the gene matches.

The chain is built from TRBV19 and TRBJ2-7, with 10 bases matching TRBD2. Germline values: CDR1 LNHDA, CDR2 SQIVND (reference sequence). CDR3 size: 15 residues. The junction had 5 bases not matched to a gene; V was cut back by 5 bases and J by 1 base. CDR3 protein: CASSQRTSGSYEQYF. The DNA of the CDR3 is TGTGCCAGTAGTCAGCGGACTAGCGGATCCTACGAGCAGTACTTC.

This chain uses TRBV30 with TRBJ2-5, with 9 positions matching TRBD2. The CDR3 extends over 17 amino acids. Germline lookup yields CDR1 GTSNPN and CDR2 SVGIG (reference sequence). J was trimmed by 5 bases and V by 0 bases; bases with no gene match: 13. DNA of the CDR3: TGTGCCTGGAGTGTACGCCAGGGGACTAGCTGGCGGGAGACCCAGTACTTC. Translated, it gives CAWSVRQGTSWRETQYF.

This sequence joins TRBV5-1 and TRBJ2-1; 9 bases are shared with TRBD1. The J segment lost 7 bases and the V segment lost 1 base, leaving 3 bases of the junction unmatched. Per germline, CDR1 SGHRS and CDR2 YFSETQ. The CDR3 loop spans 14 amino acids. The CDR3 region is CASSLTGGRNEQFF. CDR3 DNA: TGCGCCAGCAGCTTGACAGGGGGCCGTAATGAGCAGTTCTTC.

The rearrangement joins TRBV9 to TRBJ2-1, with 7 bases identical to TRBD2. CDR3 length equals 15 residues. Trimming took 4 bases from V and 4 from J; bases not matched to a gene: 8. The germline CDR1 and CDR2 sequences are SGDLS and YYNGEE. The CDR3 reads CASSPTGLLYNEQFF. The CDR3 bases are TGTGCCAGCAGCCCCACGGGACTATTATACAATGAGCAGTTCTTC.

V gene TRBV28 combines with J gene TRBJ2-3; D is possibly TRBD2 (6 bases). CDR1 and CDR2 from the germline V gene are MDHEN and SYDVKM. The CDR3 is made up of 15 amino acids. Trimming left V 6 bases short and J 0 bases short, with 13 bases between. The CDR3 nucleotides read TGTGCCAGCAGAGGGACTTCACCTAGCACAGATACGCAGTATTTT. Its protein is CASRGTSPSTDTQYF.

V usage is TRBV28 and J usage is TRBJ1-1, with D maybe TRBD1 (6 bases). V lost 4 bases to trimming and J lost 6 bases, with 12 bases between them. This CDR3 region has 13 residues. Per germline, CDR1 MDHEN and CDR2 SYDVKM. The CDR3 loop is CASSSPDRSEAFF. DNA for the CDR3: TGTGCCAGCAGTTCGCCCGACAGGTCTGAAGCTTTCTTT. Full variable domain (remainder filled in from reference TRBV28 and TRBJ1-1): DVKVTQSSRYLVKRTGEKVFLECVQDMDHENMFWYRQDPGLGLRLIYFSYDVKMKEKGDIPEGYSVSREKKERFSLILESASTNQTSMYLCASSSPDRSEAFFGQGTRLTVV.

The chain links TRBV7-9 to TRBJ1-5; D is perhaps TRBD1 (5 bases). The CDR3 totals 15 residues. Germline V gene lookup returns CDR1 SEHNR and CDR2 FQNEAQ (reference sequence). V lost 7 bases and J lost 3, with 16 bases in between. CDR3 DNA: TGTGCCAGCAACTTGGGAGGGGCGGACAATCAGCCCCAGCATTTT. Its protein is CASNLGGADNQPQHF.

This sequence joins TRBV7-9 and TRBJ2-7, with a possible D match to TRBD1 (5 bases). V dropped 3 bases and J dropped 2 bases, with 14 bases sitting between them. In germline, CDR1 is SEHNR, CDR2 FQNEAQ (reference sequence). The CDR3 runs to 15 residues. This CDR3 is CASSLKAGNPYEQYF. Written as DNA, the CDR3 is TGTGCCAGCAGCTTGAAGGCAGGGAATCCCTACGAGCAGTACTTC.

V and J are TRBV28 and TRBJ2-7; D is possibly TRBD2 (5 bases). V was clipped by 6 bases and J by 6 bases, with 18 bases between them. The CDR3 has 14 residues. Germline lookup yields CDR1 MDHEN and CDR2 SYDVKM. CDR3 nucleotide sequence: TGTGCCAGCAGGCCTAGCAAATCGGCCCTCGAGCAGTACTTC. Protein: CASRPSKSALEQYF.

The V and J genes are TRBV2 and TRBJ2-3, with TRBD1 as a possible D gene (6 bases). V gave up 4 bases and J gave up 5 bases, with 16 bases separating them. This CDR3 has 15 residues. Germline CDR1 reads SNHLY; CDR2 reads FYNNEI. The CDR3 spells CASSALGAEGDTQYF. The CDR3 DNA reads TGTGCCAGCAGTGCTTTGGGGGCTGAGGGAGATACGCAGTATTTT.

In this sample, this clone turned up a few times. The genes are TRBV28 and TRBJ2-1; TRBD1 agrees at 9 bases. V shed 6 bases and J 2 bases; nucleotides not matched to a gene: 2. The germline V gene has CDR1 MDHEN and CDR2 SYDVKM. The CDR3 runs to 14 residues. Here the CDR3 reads CASSTGGPYNEQFF. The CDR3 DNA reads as TGTGCCAGCAGCACAGGGGGCCCCTACAATGAGCAGTTCTTC.

CDR3 protein: CASSLSTGLQETQYF. The CDR3 bases are TGTGCCAGCAGTTTATCGACAGGGTTACAAGAGACCCAGTACTTC. The chain is built from TRBV27 and TRBJ2-5; 7 bases line up with TRBD1. After removal of 0 bases from V and 2 bases from J, the junction contained 3 bases not matched to a gene. The length of the CDR3 is 15 residues. The germline V gene encodes CDR1 MNHEY and CDR2 SMNVEV (reference sequence).

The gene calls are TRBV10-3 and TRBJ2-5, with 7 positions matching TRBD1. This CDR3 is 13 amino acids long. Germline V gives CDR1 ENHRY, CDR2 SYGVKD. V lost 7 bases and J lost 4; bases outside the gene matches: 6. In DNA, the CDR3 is TGTGCCATCACCGACAGGGTTGGAGAGACCCAGTACTTC. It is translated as CAITDRVGETQYF.

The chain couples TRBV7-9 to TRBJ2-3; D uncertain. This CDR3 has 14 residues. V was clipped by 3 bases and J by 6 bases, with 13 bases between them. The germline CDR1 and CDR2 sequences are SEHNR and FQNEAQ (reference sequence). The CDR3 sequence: CASSFIPKADTQYF. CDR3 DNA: TGTGCCAGCAGCTTCATCCCTAAAGCGGATACGCAGTATTTT.

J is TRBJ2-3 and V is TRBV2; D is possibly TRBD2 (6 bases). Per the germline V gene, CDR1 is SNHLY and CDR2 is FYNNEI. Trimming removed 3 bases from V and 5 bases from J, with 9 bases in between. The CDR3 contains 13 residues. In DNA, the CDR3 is TGTGCCAGCAGTGATGGAGGGAAAGATACGCAGTATTTT. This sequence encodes CASSDGGKDTQYF. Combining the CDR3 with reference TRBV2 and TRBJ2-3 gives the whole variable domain EPEVTQTPSHQVTQMGQEVILRCVPISNHLYFYWYRQILGQKVEFLVSFYNNEISEKSEIFDDQFSVERPDGSNFTLKIRSTKLEDSAMYFCASSDGGKDTQYFGPGTRLTVL.

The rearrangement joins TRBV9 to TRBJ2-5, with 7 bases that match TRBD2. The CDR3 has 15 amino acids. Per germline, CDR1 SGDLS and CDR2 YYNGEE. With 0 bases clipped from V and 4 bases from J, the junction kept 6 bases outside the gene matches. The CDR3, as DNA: TGTGCCAGCAGCGTAGCAGCGGGATCGGGAGAGACCCAGTACTTC. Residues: CASSVAAGSGETQYF.

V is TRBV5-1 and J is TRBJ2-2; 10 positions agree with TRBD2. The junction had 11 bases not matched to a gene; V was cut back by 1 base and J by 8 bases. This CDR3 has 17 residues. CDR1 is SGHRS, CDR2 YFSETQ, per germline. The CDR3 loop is CASSLLAGGPSSGELFF. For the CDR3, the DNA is TGCGCCAGCAGCTTGTTAGCGGGAGGCCCTTCATCAGGGGAGCTGTTTTTT.